Below, 11 T cell receptor beta chains from the same sample are listed, as sequenced in a study of blood T cell repertoires in COVID-19. TCRdb's table, derived via immunoSEQ multiplex PCR, lists solely in-frame clones and lacks some. The sample has about 110,000 clones; under 90% are singletons. The sample comprised peripheral blood. All receptors come from a woman aged 60-70 years with acute or convalescent COVID-19.

The gene calls are TRBV2 and TRBJ1-5; TRBD1 is a possible D gene (5 bases). This CDR3 contains 13 residues. Per germline, CDR1 SNHLY and CDR2 FYNNEI. V gave up 11 bases and J gave up 2 bases, with 13 bases separating them. The CDR3 sequence is CAARRGGNQPQHF. CDR3 bases: TGTGCCGCGCGCCGGGGGGGCAATCAGCCCCAGCATTTT.

This clone has only one observation. The chain carries TRBV6-5 and TRBJ1-2, with 9 bases that match TRBD1. The CDR3 length is 14 residues. V shed 6 bases, J shed 3 bases, and the junction held 5 bases outside the gene matches. The V gene's germline CDR1 is MNHEY and CDR2 SVGAGI. The CDR3 reads CASSLDRGDYGYTF. Here the CDR3 DNA reads TGTGCCAGCAGCCTCGACAGGGGGGACTATGGCTACACCTTC.

V usage is TRBV5-4 and J usage is TRBJ2-5, with TRBD2 matching 10 bases. This CDR3 comprises 18 residues. Germline values: CDR1 SGHNT, CDR2 YYREEE (reference sequence). The J segment lost 2 bases and the V segment lost 3 bases, leaving 13 bases of the junction unmatched. For the CDR3, the DNA is TGTGCCAGCAGCTCTCGACTAGCGGGCAACCTAAGACAAGAGACCCAGTACTTC. As protein: CASSSRLAGNLRQETQYF.

The chain carries TRBV28 and TRBJ1-5; 7 bases map to TRBD1. Germline-derived CDR1 and CDR2 are MDHEN and SYDVKM. This CDR3 has 18 amino acids. V gave up 2 bases and J gave up 4 bases; unmatched junction bases: 14. The CDR3 DNA sequence: TGTGCCAGCAGTTTAAGGCCTCCGGGACAGTGGAGGAATCAGCCCCAGCATTTT. Protein product: CASSLRPPGQWRNQPQHF.

CDR3 DNA: TGTGCCAGCTCAGGGACAGGGGGGAACACTGAAGCTTTCTTT. It is translated as CASSGTGGNTEAFF. The J gene is TRBJ1-1, the V gene TRBV18, with TRBD1 matching 11 bases. V was pared by 5 bases and J by 1 base, with 0 bases of the junction left unmatched. Germline V gives CDR1 KGHSH, CDR2 LQKENI. CDR3 size: 14 residues.

This chain links TRBV9 with TRBJ2-5; 14 nucleotides match TRBD2. The CDR3 consists of 16 residues. CDR1 and CDR2 from the germline V gene are SGDLS and YYNGEE. With V trimmed by 4 bases and J by 5 bases, 7 bases remained unmatched. CDR3 in amino acids: CASSPGLAGGRETQYF. The CDR3 coding sequence is TGTGCCAGCAGCCCTGGACTAGCGGGAGGCCGCGAGACCCAGTACTTC.

V and J are TRBV5-4 and TRBJ2-3; 7 bases align to TRBD2. CDR3 length: 15 amino acids. The germline V gene encodes CDR1 SGHNT and CDR2 YYREEE (reference sequence). V was pared by 6 bases and J by 1 base, with 8 bases of the junction left unmatched. This CDR3 reads CASTGRLAGTDTQYF. CDR3 in DNA: TGTGCCAGCACCGGGCGGCTAGCGGGCACAGATACGCAGTATTTT.

The chain has TRBV29-1 and TRBJ1-2; D gene ambiguous. The CDR3 is made up of 12 amino acids. The germline gives CDR1 SQVTM, CDR2 ANQGSEA. Trimming took 2 bases from V and 7 from J, leaving 11 bases between them. The CDR3 region is CSVEKGAGGYTF. The CDR3 DNA reads as TGCAGCGTTGAAAAGGGTGCGGGTGGCTACACCTTC.

The chain employs TRBV15 and TRBJ2-3; TRBD2 matches at 7 bases. The CDR3 has 17 residues. V was clipped by 0 bases and J by 0 bases; unmatched bases: 6. Germline CDR1 reads LNHNV; CDR2 reads YYDKDF (reference sequence). This chain's CDR3 is CATSRELEGLSTDTQYF. CDR3 bases: TGTGCCACCAGCAGAGAGCTAGAGGGACTAAGCACAGATACGCAGTATTTT.

The V and J genes are TRBV19 and TRBJ2-7; 7 bases are a match to TRBD2. Looked up from germline, CDR1 is LNHDA and CDR2 is SQIVND (reference sequence). The V gene end was trimmed by 6 bases and the J gene end by 7 bases; junction bases not matched to a gene: 12. The CDR3 has 14 amino acids. CDR3 amino acids: CASRRDYLTGEQYF. In DNA form, the CDR3 reads TGTGCCAGTAGGAGGGACTACCTGACCGGGGAGCAGTACTTC.

The V call is TRBV2, the J call TRBJ2-1; D is possibly TRBD2 (5 bases). The germline V gene encodes CDR1 SNHLY and CDR2 FYNNEI. V was clipped by 5 bases and J by 5 bases, with 10 bases between them. The CDR3 totals 13 residues. The CDR3, as DNA: TGTGCCAGCAGTTTCGAGCGGAACAATGAGCAGTTCTTC. Protein sequence: CASSFERNNEQFF.